This T cell receptor (beta chain) was sequenced during a study of glioma-infiltrating T cells after dendritic cell vaccination. Background on the study: At biweekly intervals, patients got three intradermal dendritic cell vaccine injections.

Assay used: immunoSEQ multiplex PCR; TCRdb lists only in-frame clones, some missing. The data contain over 70,000 clones, over 75% of them seen just once; the ten biggest clones take up 2.1%. The sequences come from blood, collected before dendritic cell vaccination. This TCR derives from a human donor with glioblastoma.

CDR3 sequence (DNA): TGTGCCAGCAGCTTAGAGCCAACAGGGGGCGAGAACACCGGGGAGCTGTTTTTT. Protein sequence: CASSLEPTGGENTGELFF. The chain uses TRBV13 and TRBJ2-2, with 9 positions matching TRBD1. The CDR3 totals 18 residues. J was trimmed by 1 base and V by 1 base; bases with no gene match: 7. Per the germline V gene, CDR1 is PRHDT and CDR2 is FYEKMQ (reference sequence).